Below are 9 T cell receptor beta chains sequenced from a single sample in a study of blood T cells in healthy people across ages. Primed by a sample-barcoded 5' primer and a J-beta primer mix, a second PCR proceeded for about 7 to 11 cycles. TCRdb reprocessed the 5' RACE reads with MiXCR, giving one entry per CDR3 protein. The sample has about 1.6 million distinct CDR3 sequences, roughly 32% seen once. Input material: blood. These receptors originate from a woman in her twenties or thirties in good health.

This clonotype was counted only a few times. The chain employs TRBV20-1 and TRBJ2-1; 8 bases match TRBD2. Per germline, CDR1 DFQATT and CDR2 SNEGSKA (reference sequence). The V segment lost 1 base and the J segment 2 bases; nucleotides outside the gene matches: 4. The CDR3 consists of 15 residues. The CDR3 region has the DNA TGCAGTGCTAGAGCTCCTAGCGGGCCCTACAATGAGCAGTTCTTC. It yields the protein CSARAPSGPYNEQFF.

The CDR3 DNA follows: TGTGCCAGCAGAGGATTTTATCGGGGGTACAATGAGCAGTTCTTC. Encoded protein: CASRGFYRGYNEQFF. J is TRBJ2-1 and V is TRBV6-5; weak D call: TRBD2 (6 bases). The V end was cut by 6 bases, the J end by 4 bases, with 16 bases between. Germline CDR1 and CDR2: MNHEY and SVGAGI. The CDR3 runs 15 residues.

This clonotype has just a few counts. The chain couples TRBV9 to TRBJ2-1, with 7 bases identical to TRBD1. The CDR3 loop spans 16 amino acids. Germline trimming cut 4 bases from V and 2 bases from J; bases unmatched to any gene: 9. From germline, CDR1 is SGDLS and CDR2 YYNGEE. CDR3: CASSPPGGRTYNEQFF. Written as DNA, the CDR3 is TGTGCCAGCAGCCCCCCAGGGGGTAGGACCTACAATGAGCAGTTCTTC.

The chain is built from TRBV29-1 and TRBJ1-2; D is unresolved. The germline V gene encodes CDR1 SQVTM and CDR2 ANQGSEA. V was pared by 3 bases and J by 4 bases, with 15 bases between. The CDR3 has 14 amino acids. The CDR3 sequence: CSVDSGERSYGYTF. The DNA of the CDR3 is TGCAGCGTTGATAGCGGGGAGCGTTCCTATGGCTACACCTTC.

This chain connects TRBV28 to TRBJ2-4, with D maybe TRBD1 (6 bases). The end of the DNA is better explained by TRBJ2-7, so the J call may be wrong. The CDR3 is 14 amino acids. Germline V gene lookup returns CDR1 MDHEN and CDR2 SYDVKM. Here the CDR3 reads CASSFRGPPYEQYF. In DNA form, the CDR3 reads TGTGCCAGCAGTTTCAGGGGCCCCCCCTACGAGCAGTACTTC.

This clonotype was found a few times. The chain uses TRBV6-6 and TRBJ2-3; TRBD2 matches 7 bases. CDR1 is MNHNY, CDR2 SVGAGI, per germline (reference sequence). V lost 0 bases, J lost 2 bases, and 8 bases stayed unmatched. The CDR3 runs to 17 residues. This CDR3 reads CASSYSSLAGYTDTQYF. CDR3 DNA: TGTGCCAGCAGTTACTCGTCCTTAGCGGGCTACACAGATACGCAGTATTTT.

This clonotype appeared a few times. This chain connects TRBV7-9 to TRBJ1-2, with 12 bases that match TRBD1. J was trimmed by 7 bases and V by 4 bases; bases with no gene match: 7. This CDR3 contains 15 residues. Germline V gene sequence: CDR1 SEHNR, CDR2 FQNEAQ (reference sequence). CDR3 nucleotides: TGTGCCAGCAGCTCCTCGGGACAGGGGGCTTTTGGCTACACCTTC. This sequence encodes CASSSSGQGAFGYTF.

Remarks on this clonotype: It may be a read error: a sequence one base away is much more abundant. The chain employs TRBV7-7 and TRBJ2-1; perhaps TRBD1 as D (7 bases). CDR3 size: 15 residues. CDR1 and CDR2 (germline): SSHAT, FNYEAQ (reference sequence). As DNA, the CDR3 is TGTGCCAACAGCTTAGGGGGGACAGATTACAATGAGCAGTTCTTC. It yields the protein CANSLGGTDYNEQFF.

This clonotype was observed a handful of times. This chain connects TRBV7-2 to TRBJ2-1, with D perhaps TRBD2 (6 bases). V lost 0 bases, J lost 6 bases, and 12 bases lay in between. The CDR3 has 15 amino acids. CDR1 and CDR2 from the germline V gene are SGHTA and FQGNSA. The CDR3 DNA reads TGTGCCAGCAGCTTAGCTACGACTAGATTCAATGAGCAGTTCTTC. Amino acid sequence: CASSLATTRFNEQFF.